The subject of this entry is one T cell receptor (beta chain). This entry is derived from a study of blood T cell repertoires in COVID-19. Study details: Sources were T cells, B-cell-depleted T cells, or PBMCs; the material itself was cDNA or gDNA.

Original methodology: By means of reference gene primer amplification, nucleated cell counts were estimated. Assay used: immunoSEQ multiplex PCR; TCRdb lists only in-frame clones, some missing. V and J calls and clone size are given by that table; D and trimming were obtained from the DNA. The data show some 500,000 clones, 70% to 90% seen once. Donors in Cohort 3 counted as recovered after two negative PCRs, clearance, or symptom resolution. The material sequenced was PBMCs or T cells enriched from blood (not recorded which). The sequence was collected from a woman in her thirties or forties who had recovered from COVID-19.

CDR3 coding DNA: TGTGCCAGCAGCACGGGACTAGCGGGGAACTACGAGCAGTACTTC. This gives the protein CASSTGLAGNYEQYF. The V gene is TRBV7-9, the J gene TRBJ2-7, with TRBD2 identical over 13 bases. The CDR3 is made up of 15 amino acids. V gave up 5 bases and J gave up 3 bases; unmatched junction bases: 4. CDR1 and CDR2 (germline): SEHNR, FQNEAQ (reference sequence).